The rows below give T cell receptor beta chains drawn from one sample of a study of shared clonotypes between healthy human individuals. Assay used: immunoSEQ multiplex PCR; TCRdb lists only in-frame clones, some missing. The table includes some 2,400,000 clones, almost 96% detected once. Input material: naive CD4+ T cells sorted from blood. Receptors originate from a man aged 18 to 30 in good health. CDR3s include the opening cysteine and the closing phenylalanine or tryptophan. The D gene is left open where the match is weak. The size entry is marked missing in some rows and otherwise reads once, few, many or a size class.

>NA|NA|TRBJ2-5|TRBV30
TGTGCCTGGGGATCAGGGGATGAGACCCAGTACTTC
CAWGSGDETQYF
>few|TRBD1|TRBJ1-6|TRBV6-1
TGTGCCACCTTACAGGGGGACACCTATAATTCACCCCTCCACTTT
CATLQGDTYNSPLHF
>once|NA|TRBJ2-5|TRBV2
TGTGCCAGCCCCCAGCAGGCCCAAGGAGAGACCCAGTACTTC
CASPQQAQGETQYF
>NA|TRBD2|TRBJ2-6|TRBV15
TGTGCCACCAGCAGGAGGTTTGCGGGGGGCTCTGGGGCCAACGTCCTGACTTTC
CATSRRFAGGSGANVLTF
>NA|TRBD1|TRBJ1-1|TRBV10-1
TGCGCCAGCAGCGGACAGGGGGCCTCTGAAGCTTTCTTT
CASSGQGASEAFF
>once|TRBD1|TRBJ2-6|TRBV6-4
TGTGCCAGCAGTGAGGGGACAGGGGCCCGCCTCTCTGGGGCCAACGTCCTGACTTTC
CASSEGTGARLSGANVLTF
>once|NA|TRBJ2-2|TRBV7-2
TGTGCCAGCAGCTTTGGTAGGGTGACCGGGGAGCTGTTTTTT
CASSFGRVTGELFF
>NA|NA|TRBJ2-2|TRBV5-4
TGTGCCAGCAGTCGCACAGGGAATCAGCGAGAGGAGCTGTTTTTT
CASSRTGNQREELFF
>NA|TRBD2|TRBJ2-5|TRBV9
TGTGCCAGCAGCGTAGTACCTAGCGGTTCTCAAGAGACCCAGTACTTC
CASSVVPSGSQETQYF
>NA|NA|TRBJ2-5|TRBV7-2
TGTGCCAGCAGCCCCATGTGGATCCAAGAGACCCAGTACTTC
CASSPMWIQETQYF
>NA|TRBD1|TRBJ1-4|TRBV28
TGTGCCAGCAGTGACCCGGGACAGACTAATGAAAAACTGTTTTTT
CASSDPGQTNEKLFF
>NA|NA|TRBJ2-7|TRBV28
TGTGCCAGCAGTCTCGCATACCGGGAGCCCTACGAGCAGTACTTC
CASSLAYREPYEQYF
>NA|NA|TRBJ2-7|TRBV5-4
TGTGCCAGCAGCTTGGATCCGTCGCCCTCCTACGAGCAGTACTTC
CASSLDPSPSYEQYF
>NA|NA|TRBJ2-4|TRBV5-1
TGCGCCAGCAGCTTGGACAGGGGAGGTGACATTCAGTACTTC
CASSLDRGGDIQYF
>NA|TRBD1|TRBJ1-5|TRBV6-5
TGTGCCAGCAGTTACTCATTACAGGGGGCGCAGCCCCAGCATTTT
CASSYSLQGAQPQHF
>NA|NA|TRBJ1-1|TRBV6-1
TGTGCCAGCAGTGGGGGCGTGAAAGGTACCAAAGTAGCTTTCTTT
CASSGGVKGTKVAFF
>NA|NA|TRBJ1-5|TRBV5-1
TGCGCCAGCAGCTTGGCCGGGCAGCCTAATCAGCCCCAGCATTTT
CASSLAGQPNQPQHF
>NA|NA|TRBJ1-2|TRBV13
TGTGCCAGCAGCTCCGCGGACAGCCTCTATGGCTACACCTTC
CASSSADSLYGYTF
>once|TRBD1|TRBJ2-7|TRBV5-1
TGCGCCAGCAGCCCCGGGACAGGGGGCACCGACGAGCAGTACTTC
CASSPGTGGTDEQYF
>NA|TRBD1|TRBJ1-5|TRBV6-5
TGTGCCAGCCACAAAGCCGGGACAGGGCGTCAGCCCCAGCATTTT
CASHKAGTGRQPQHF
>NA|NA|TRBJ1-5|TRBV18
TGTGCCAGCTCACCGGGGGGGAACAGAGATCAGCCCCAGCATTTT
CASSPGGNRDQPQHF
>few|NA|TRBJ2-1|TRBV11-2
TGTGCCAGCAGCGTCTCGCTGCCCTCCTACAATGAGCAGTTCTTC
CASSVSLPSYNEQFF
>NA|NA|TRBJ1-6|TRBV6-5
TGTGCCAGCAGTTACTCGGCAAATTCACCCCTCCACTTT
CASSYSANSPLHF
>NA|TRBD2|TRBJ2-1|TRBV7-2
TGTGCCAGCAATATTAATGGGACTAGCCAGTACAATGAGCAGTTCTTC
CASNINGTSQYNEQFF
>NA|NA|TRBJ1-5|TRBV30
TGTGCCTGGACGGTAGGGAACGATCAGCCCCAGCATTTT
CAWTVGNDQPQHF
>NA|NA|TRBJ2-2|TRBV14
TGTGCCAGCAGGGAGTTGAACACCGGGGAGCTGTTTTTT
CASRELNTGELFF
>NA|TRBD1|TRBJ1-5|TRBV28
TGTGCCAGCGACAGGGGAAATCAGCCCCAGCATTTT
CASDRGNQPQHF
>NA|NA|TRBJ2-7|TRBV29-1
TGCAGCGTTGGACGGGAATGGGGCTACGAGCAGTACTTC
CSVGREWGYEQYF
>NA|TRBD2|TRBJ2-2|TRBV5-1
TGCGCCAGCAGCTTGGCCCTAGCGGGGGACACCGGGGAGCTGTTTTTT
CASSLALAGDTGELFF
>NA|TRBD2|TRBJ2-7|TRBV6-5
TGTGCCAGCAGGACTCCAGCGGGAGGGGGCTACGAGCAGTACTTC
CASRTPAGGGYEQYF
>NA|NA|TRBJ2-2|TRBV12-5
TGTGCTAGTGGTTTGGTCCCGAACACCGGGGAGCTGTTTTTT
CASGLVPNTGELFF
>NA|NA|TRBJ1-2|TRBV7-6
TGTGCCAGCAGCTTACGGGACCCGACAGAATCACTATACTATGGCTACACCTTC
CASSLRDPTESLYYGYTF